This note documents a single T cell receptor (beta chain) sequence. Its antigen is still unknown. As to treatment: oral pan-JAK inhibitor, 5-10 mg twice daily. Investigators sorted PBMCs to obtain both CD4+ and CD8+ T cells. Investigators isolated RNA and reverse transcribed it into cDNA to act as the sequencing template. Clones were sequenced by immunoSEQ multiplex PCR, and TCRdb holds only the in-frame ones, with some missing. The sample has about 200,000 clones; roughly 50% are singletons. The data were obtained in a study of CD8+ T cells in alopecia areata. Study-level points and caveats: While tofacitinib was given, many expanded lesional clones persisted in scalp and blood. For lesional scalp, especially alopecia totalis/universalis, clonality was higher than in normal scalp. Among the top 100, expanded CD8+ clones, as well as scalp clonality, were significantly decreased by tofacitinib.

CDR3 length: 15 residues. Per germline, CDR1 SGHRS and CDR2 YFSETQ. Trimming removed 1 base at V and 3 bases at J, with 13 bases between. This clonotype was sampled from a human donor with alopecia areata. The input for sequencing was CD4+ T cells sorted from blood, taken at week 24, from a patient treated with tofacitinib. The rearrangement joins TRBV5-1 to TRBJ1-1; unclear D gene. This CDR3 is CASSLLTGRDTEAFF. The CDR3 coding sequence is TGCGCCAGCAGCTTGCTAACGGGGAGGGACACTGAAGCTTTCTTT.